This TCR beta chain stems from a study of cytomegalovirus exposure and HLA in healthy donors. It was with 60 Vbeta and 13 Jbeta primers that the PCR ran. Repertoires were generated with immunoSEQ multiplex PCR, while TCRdb's copy carries only in-frame clones and drops some. This table holds roughly 140,000 clones, 82% found once. Healthy donors of bone marrow made up the group. Trimming shortened V by 6 bases and J by 1 base, and 13 bases separated the two germline ends. The germline CDR1 and CDR2 sequences are KGHSH and LQKENI. The CDR3 totals 14 residues. On this clone: The antigen is not known.

Study-level points and caveats: Highly shared sequence variants in one cluster were likely a sequencing artifact.

The chain uses TRBV18 and TRBJ2-7, with D possibly being TRBD2 (6 bases). This sequence originates from a male donor in good health and CMV-seronegative. Material for sequencing was PBMCs. CDR3 sequence: CASSWTGDSYEQYF. CDR3 bases: TGTGCCAGCTCTTGGACGGGGGATTCCTACGAGCAGTACTTC. Supplemented by reference TRBV18 and TRBJ2-7, the full variable domain reads NAGVMQNPRHLVRRRGQEARLRCSPMKGHSHVYWYRQLPEEGLKFMVYLQKENIIDESGMPKERFSAEFPKEGPSILRIQQVVRGDSAAYFCASSWTGDSYEQYFGPGTRLTVT.